The 10 T cell receptor beta chains reported below all come from one sample, sequenced in a study of shared clonotypes between healthy human individuals. The repertoire was sequenced with immunoSEQ multiplex PCR; TCRdb's copy has only in-frame clones and lacks some. The sample has around 2.5 million clones, approximately 93% seen once. The sample was naive CD4+ T cells from PBMCs. This sample's subset: CD45RA+ positively selected. The receptors stem from a man between 18 and 29 years old in good health. Some clones in this sample may be carry-over from other donors' samples.

This clone was counted a single time. The V call is TRBV11-3, the J call TRBJ2-2; no reliable D call. The CDR3 contains 16 residues. Germline V gene data show CDR1 as SGHNT and CDR2 as YENEEA. Deletions cut 0 bases from V and 0 bases from J, with 8 bases between. The CDR3 here is CASSLEVGTNTGELFF. CDR3 DNA sequence: TGTGCCAGCAGCTTAGAAGTGGGCACGAACACCGGGGAGCTGTTTTTT.

This clone was detected once. The chain couples TRBV4-1 to TRBJ2-1, with TRBD2 matching over 13 bases. V lost 2 bases and J lost 10; bases outside the gene matches: 8. This CDR3 spans 16 amino acids. In germline, CDR1 is MGHRA, CDR2 YSYEKL. The CDR3 is CASSQHGTSGVREQFF. In nucleotides, the CDR3 is TGCGCCAGCAGCCAACACGGGACTAGCGGGGTGAGGGAGCAGTTCTTC.

The chain links TRBV10-3 to TRBJ2-7; 10 nucleotides align to TRBD1. Trimming cost V 10 bases and J 3 bases; bases outside gene matches: 6. This CDR3 region has 13 residues. Per germline, CDR1 ENHRY and CDR2 SYGVKD. The CDR3: CATSDRGDYEQYF. CDR3 DNA sequence: TGTGCCACCTCGGACAGGGGGGACTACGAGCAGTACTTC.

The chain uses TRBV6-1 and TRBJ2-3; 13 bases align to TRBD2. The CDR3 covers 15 residues. V gave up 9 bases and J gave up 4 bases; unmatched junction bases: 7. Germline CDR1 and CDR2: MNHNS and SASEGT. CDR3 in amino acids: CASKRTSGSADTQYF. Here the CDR3 DNA reads TGTGCCAGTAAAAGGACTAGCGGGAGCGCAGATACGCAGTATTTT.

Worth noting for this clone: The sample carries other DNA sequences with the same CDR3. The rearrangement joins TRBV28 to TRBJ2-7, with 11 bases lining up with TRBD2. The ends lost 3 bases at V and 4 bases at J; junction bases unmatched: 2. This CDR3 has 14 residues. Germline CDR1 MDHEN, CDR2 SYDVKM. The CDR3 spells CASSLGTSGYEQYF. CDR3 bases: TGTGCCAGCAGTTTGGGGACTAGCGGATACGAGCAGTACTTC. The complete variable domain, with remaining parts taken from reference TRBV28 and TRBJ2-7, reads DVKVTQSSRYLVKRTGEKVFLECVQDMDHENMFWYRQDPGLGLRLIYFSYDVKMKEKGDIPEGYSVSREKKERFSLILESASTNQTSMYLCASSLGTSGYEQYFGPGTRLTVT.

This clone was counted a single time. This chain links TRBV5-4 with TRBJ2-7; TRBD1 agrees at 8 bases. Losses at the gene ends were 0 bases for V and 2 bases for J; bases not matched to a gene: 7. The germline V gene has CDR1 SGHNT and CDR2 YYREEE (reference sequence). This CDR3 comprises 16 residues. This CDR3 is CASSLGTGGVTYEQYF. The DNA of the CDR3 is TGTGCCAGCAGCTTGGGAACAGGGGGTGTAACCTACGAGCAGTACTTC.

The rearrangement joins TRBV9 to TRBJ2-1, with D possibly being TRBD1 (6 bases). CDR3 length equals 17 residues. V was pared by 3 bases and J by 0 bases, with 16 bases between. The germline gives CDR1 SGDLS, CDR2 YYNGEE. The DNA of the CDR3 is TGTGCCAGCAGCGGATCGAACAGGGCCAGCTCCTACAATGAGCAGTTCTTC. Encoded protein: CASSGSNRASSYNEQFF.

The J gene is TRBJ2-3, the V gene TRBV2; D not resolved. The CDR3 spans 12 residues. Germline values: CDR1 SNHLY, CDR2 FYNNEI. Trimming pared 8 bases from V and 6 bases from J, leaving 12 bases between. The CDR3 region is CASASITDTQYF. The CDR3, as DNA: TGTGCCAGCGCCTCCATTACGGATACGCAGTATTTT.

This chain uses TRBV5-1 with TRBJ2-6; 12 nucleotides align to TRBD1. Trimming at V came to 2 bases and at J to 1 base, leaving 4 bases not matched to a gene. The germline gives CDR1 SGHRS, CDR2 YFSETQ. The CDR3 totals 18 residues. The CDR3 DNA reads TGCGCCAGCAGCTTTGGGGACAGGGGGCGTTCTGGGGCCAACGTCCTGACTTTC. This sequence encodes CASSFGDRGRSGANVLTF. Filled out from reference TRBV5-1 and TRBJ2-6, the complete variable domain reads KAGVTQTPRYLIKTRGQQVTLSCSPISGHRSVSWYQQTPGQGLQFLFEYFSETQRNKGNFPGRFSGRQFSNSRSEMNVSTLELGDSALYLCASSFGDRGRSGANVLTFGAGSRLTVL.

The chain links TRBV7-9 to TRBJ2-7, with no clear D. V gave up 7 bases and J gave up 3 bases, with 7 bases separating them. Germline V gene lookup returns CDR1 SEHNR and CDR2 FQNEAQ (reference sequence). The CDR3 loop spans 11 amino acids. The CDR3 sequence is CASIDNYEQYF. The CDR3, as DNA: TGTGCCAGCATCGATAACTACGAGCAGTACTTC. The whole variable domain, filled in from reference TRBV7-9 and TRBJ2-7, reads DTGVSQNPRHKITKRGQNVTFRCDPISEHNRLYWYRQTLGQGPEFLTYFQNEAQLEKSRLLSDRFSAERPKGSFSTLEIQRTEQGDSAMYLCASIDNYEQYFGPGTRLTVT.